Listed below are T cell receptor beta chains from one sample, sequenced in a study of Ad26.COV2.S vaccination and SARS-CoV-2 variants. The table came from immunoSEQ multiplex PCR; TCRdb's copy has only in-frame clones and leaves some out. The table shows about 280,000 clones, with 87% occurring only once. The specimen was peripheral blood, collected in a trial of Ad26.COV2.S vaccine versus placebo. The receptors originated from a person aged 18-60 years who received the Ad26.COV2.S COVID-19 vaccine or a placebo. CDR3s include the opening cysteine and the closing phenylalanine or tryptophan. Fields, in order: D gene, clone size, V gene, J gene, CDR3 protein, CDR3 DNA. D genes are given only for firm matches. Some rows have no size entry. The others give once, few or many, or a class for an expanded clone.

D: NA
size: NA
V: TRBV12-3/TRBV12-4
J: TRBJ1-1
CDR3: CASSPDSNTEAFF
DNA: TGTGCCAGCAGCCCGGACAGCAACACTGAAGCTTTCTTT

D: TRBD1
size: once
V: TRBV20-1
J: TRBJ1-5
CDR3: CSASGQVSNQPQHF
DNA: TGCAGTGCTAGTGGACAGGTGAGCAATCAGCCCCAGCATTTT

D: NA
size: NA
V: TRBV3-1/TRBV3-2
J: TRBJ2-3
CDR3: CASSQDGIGTDTQYF
DNA: TGTGCCAGCAGCCAAGATGGAATCGGCACAGATACGCAGTATTTT

D: TRBD2
size: NA
V: TRBV5-1
J: TRBJ2-7
CDR3: CASSLGSSGGRPYEQYF
DNA: TGCGCCAGCAGCTTGGGGAGTAGCGGGGGCCGTCCCTACGAGCAGTACTTC

D: NA
size: NA
V: TRBV5-1
J: TRBJ2-7
CDR3: CASSLGPGLDYEQYF
DNA: TGCGCCAGCAGCTTGGGTCCAGGGTTAGACTACGAGCAGTACTTC

D: NA
size: NA
V: TRBV18
J: TRBJ2-1
CDR3: CASSPPSNNEQFF
DNA: TGTGCCAGCTCACCACCTAGTAACAATGAGCAGTTCTTC

D: NA
size: NA
V: TRBV3-1/TRBV3-2
J: TRBJ1-6
CDR3: CASSRTGDNSPLHF
DNA: TGTGCCAGCAGCCGGACGGGAGACAATTCACCCCTCCACTTT

D: NA
size: few
V: TRBV7-9
J: TRBJ2-1
CDR3: CASSLRTAWDEQFF
DNA: TGTGCCAGCAGCCTCAGGACGGCGTGGGATGAGCAGTTCTTC

D: NA
size: few
V: TRBV5-1
J: TRBJ1-2
CDR3: CASSLLGDPTANYGYTF
DNA: TGCGCCAGCAGCTTGTTAGGGGACCCTACAGCTAACTATGGCTACACCTTC

D: NA
size: few
V: TRBV6-2/TRBV6-3
J: TRBJ1-6
CDR3: CASSYDLGVRSNSPLHF
DNA: TGTGCCAGCAGTTACGATCTCGGGGTAAGGTCAAATTCACCCCTCCACTTT

D: NA
size: NA
V: TRBV27
J: TRBJ1-2
CDR3: CASSLTAGWAYGYTF
DNA: TGTGCCAGCAGTTTGACAGCCGGTTGGGCCTATGGCTACACCTTC

D: NA
size: NA
V: TRBV9
J: TRBJ1-2
CDR3: CASSSGQNYGYTF
DNA: TGTGCCAGCAGCTCAGGACAGAACTATGGCTACACCTTC

D: NA
size: few
V: TRBV10-3
J: TRBJ1-3
CDR3: CAISTGRSSGNTIYF
DNA: TGTGCCATCAGTACAGGGAGAAGCTCTGGAAACACCATATATTTT

D: TRBD2
size: NA
V: TRBV7-3
J: TRBJ2-3
CDR3: CASSLTGGVTDTQYF
DNA: TGTGCCAGCAGCCTCACGGGGGGAGTCACAGATACGCAGTATTTT

D: TRBD1
size: NA
V: TRBV4-1
J: TRBJ1-2
CDR3: CASSQGGGDGYTF
DNA: TGCGCCAGCAGCCAGGGAGGGGGCGATGGCTACACCTTC

D: NA
size: NA
V: TRBV5-1
J: TRBJ1-2
CDR3: CASSPGPGPTIYGYTF
DNA: TGCGCCAGCAGCCCGGGCCCGGGACCGACAATCTATGGCTACACCTTC

D: NA
size: NA
V: TRBV10-3
J: TRBJ1-2
CDR3: CAISVLEGSYGYTF
DNA: TGTGCCATCAGTGTCCTTGAAGGGAGCTATGGCTACACCTTC

D: NA
size: NA
V: TRBV20-1
J: TRBJ2-1
CDR3: CSASESGDYNEQFF
DNA: TGCAGTGCTAGTGAGAGCGGAGATTACAATGAGCAGTTCTTC

D: NA
size: NA
V: TRBV25-1
J: TRBJ1-5
CDR3: CASSDDRRPNQPQHF
DNA: TGTGCCAGCAGTGATGACAGGAGGCCCAATCAGCCCCAGCATTTT

D: NA
size: NA
V: TRBV2
J: TRBJ2-3
CDR3: CASRKDVHWDTQYF
DNA: TGTGCCAGCAGGAAGGACGTTCATTGGGATACGCAGTATTTT

D: NA
size: NA
V: TRBV18
J: TRBJ2-7
CDR3: CASSARGSSYEQYF
DNA: TGTGCCAGCTCCGCTCGGGGGAGCTCCTACGAGCAGTACTTC

D: TRBD1
size: NA
V: TRBV2
J: TRBJ2-1
CDR3: CASSGQGGTEQFF
DNA: TGTGCCAGCAGTGGACAGGGGGGGACTGAGCAGTTCTTC

D: NA
size: NA
V: TRBV27
J: TRBJ1-1
CDR3: CASSSDNRVNTEAFF
DNA: TGTGCCAGCAGTTCAGACAACAGGGTGAACACTGAAGCTTTCTTT